These 26 T cell receptor beta chains came from one sample sequenced in a study of blood T cell repertoires in COVID-19. Produced via immunoSEQ multiplex PCR; TCRdb's table is partial and in-frame only. The table includes approximately 140,000 clones, roughly 84% detected once. Sequencing used PBMCs or T cells enriched from blood (not recorded which). The receptors derive from a man aged 50-59 years in a cohort exposed to, infected with or recovered from COVID-19 (not recorded which).

The chain combines TRBV18 with TRBJ1-2; 7 bases are a match to TRBD1. The CDR3 consists of 13 residues. Losses at the gene ends were 5 bases for V and 6 bases for J; bases not matched to a gene: 6. The V gene's germline CDR1 is KGHSH and CDR2 LQKENI. The CDR3 protein is CASSGGGADGYTF. DNA for the CDR3: TGTGCCAGCTCAGGAGGGGGCGCGGATGGCTACACCTTC. The full variable domain, rest sourced from reference TRBV18 and TRBJ1-2, is NAGVMQNPRHLVRRRGQEARLRCSPMKGHSHVYWYRQLPEEGLKFMVYLQKENIIDESGMPKERFSAEFPKEGPSILRIQQVVRGDSAAYFCASSGGGADGYTFGSGTRLTVV.

The chain is built from TRBV5-1 and TRBJ1-2; 12 bases line up with TRBD1. The CDR3 spans 14 residues. V trimming: 4 bases; J trimming: 6 bases; junction bases outside the gene matches: 4. Germline loops: CDR1 SGHRS, CDR2 YFSETQ. CDR3 DNA: TGCGCCAGCAGCCCCGGGACAGGGGGCAATGGCTACACCTTC. It codes for CASSPGTGGNGYTF.

The chain has TRBV6-5 and TRBJ2-7, with 13 positions matching TRBD2. After removal of 8 bases from V and 3 bases from J, the junction contained 4 bases not matched to a gene. This CDR3 contains 14 residues. Germline V gene data show CDR1 as MNHEY and CDR2 as SVGAGI. As DNA, the CDR3 is TGTGCCAGCGGACTAGCGGGGGCGAACTACGAGCAGTACTTC. Translation gives CASGLAGANYEQYF.

The V gene is TRBV29-1, the J gene TRBJ1-1; D unresolved. CDR3 length: 12 residues. Germline-derived CDR1 and CDR2 are SQVTM and ANQGSEA. V gave up 1 base and J gave up 11 bases, with 14 bases separating them. CDR3 in DNA: TGCAGCGTTGAAGGGGCGGGAGTGGGTGCTTTCTTT. Translating gives CSVEGAGVGAFF. The full variable domain, rest sourced from reference TRBV29-1 and TRBJ1-1, is SAVISQKPSRDICQRGTSLTIQCQVDSQVTMMFWYRQQPGQSLTLIATANQGSEATYESGFVIDKFPISRPNLTFSTLTVSNMSPEDSSIYLCSVEGAGVGAFFGQGTRLTVV.

The chain combines TRBV11-2 with TRBJ2-7; D is unresolved. This CDR3 is built from 16 residues. The germline V and J ends were trimmed by 1 base and 1 base, with 14 bases remaining between them. CDR1 and CDR2 from the germline V gene are SGHAT and FQNNGV. For the CDR3, the DNA is TGTGCCAGCAGCTTAGTCGCTTCGGCCGGGTCCTACGAGCAGTACTTC. Translating it yields CASSLVASAGSYEQYF.

V is TRBV20-1 and J is TRBJ1-2, with D possibly being TRBD1 (6 bases). CDR1 is DFQATT, CDR2 SNEGSKA, per germline (reference sequence). V shed 1 base and J shed 14 bases, with 14 bases lying between them. The CDR3 length is 11 residues. In DNA form, the CDR3 reads TGCAGTGCTAGAGTTGGGAGAGGGGGTACCTTC. This encodes CSARVGRGGTF.

The rearrangement joins TRBV4-1 to TRBJ2-3, with 12 bases lining up with TRBD2. This CDR3 has 17 amino acids. V lost 4 bases, J lost 5 bases, and 10 bases stayed unmatched. Per germline, CDR1 MGHRA and CDR2 YSYEKL. The CDR3 DNA follows: TGCGCCAGCAGCCCGAAGACTAGCGGGAGTTATCGAGATACGCAGTATTTT. It encodes CASSPKTSGSYRDTQYF.

Only one count was recorded for this clone. The rearrangement joins TRBV5-1 to TRBJ2-3, with TRBD2 matching 7 bases. The CDR3 totals 15 residues. V dropped 1 base and J dropped 0; count of bases not matched to a gene: 2. Germline CDR1 reads SGHRS; CDR2 reads YFSETQ. The CDR3 DNA reads TGCGCCAGCAGCTTGCCTAGCGGTAGCACAGATACGCAGTATTTT. It yields the protein CASSLPSGSTDTQYF.

The rearrangement links TRBV28 to TRBJ2-7; TRBD1 aligns across 8 bases. The CDR3 extends over 15 amino acids. Trimming cost V 7 bases and J 2 bases; bases outside gene matches: 10. The germline CDR1 and CDR2 sequences are MDHEN and SYDVKM. In DNA, the CDR3 is TGTGCCAGCACCCCCGACAGGGGCCCAACCTACGAGCAGTACTTC. Amino acids: CASTPDRGPTYEQYF.

The genes are TRBV19 and TRBJ1-1; D gene unclear. Trimming took off 3 bases at V and 1 base at J, with 6 bases between the two ends. The CDR3 length is 13 residues. The germline V gene has CDR1 LNHDA and CDR2 SQIVND (reference sequence). DNA for the CDR3: TGTGCCAGTAGTATCTATGGGAACACTGAAGCTTTCTTT. Translation gives CASSIYGNTEAFF.

This clone was counted once. The V and J genes are TRBV7-6 and TRBJ2-5; TRBD1 might be the D (5 bases). The CDR3 spans 14 residues. Trimming shortened V by 5 bases and J by 4 bases, and 14 bases separated the two germline ends. Per the germline V gene, CDR1 is SGHVS and CDR2 is FNYEAQ. CDR3 protein: CASSPWTTGETQYF. The DNA for the CDR3 is TGTGCCAGCAGCCCGTGGACAACTGGAGAGACCCAGTACTTC.

This clone was observed a single time. The chain has TRBV5-5 and TRBJ1-5; D may be TRBD1 (6 bases). CDR3 length: 15 amino acids. V lost 1 base and J lost 5, with 13 bases in between. CDR1 and CDR2 from the germline V gene are SGHKS and YYEKEE (reference sequence). CDR3 in amino acids: CASSLRGGGDQPQHF. The CDR3 DNA reads TGTGCCAGCAGCTTGAGGGGTGGGGGCGATCAGCCCCAGCATTTT.

V gene TRBV28 combines with J gene TRBJ2-1; D may be TRBD2 (5 bases). Germline values: CDR1 MDHEN, CDR2 SYDVKM. CDR3 length: 14 residues. V lost 6 bases to trimming and J lost 0 bases, with 9 bases between them. CDR3 sequence: CASRAESSYNEQFF. The CDR3 nucleotides read TGTGCCAGCAGAGCGGAAAGCTCCTACAATGAGCAGTTCTTC.

The chain uses TRBV18 and TRBJ1-6; D is uncertain. CDR1 and CDR2 from the germline V gene are KGHSH and LQKENI. V lost 5 bases, J lost 8 bases, and 13 bases lay in between. The CDR3 loop spans 14 amino acids. Here the CDR3 reads CASSATRSDSPLHF. The CDR3, as DNA: TGTGCCAGCTCAGCGACACGGTCGGATTCACCCCTCCACTTT.

V and J are TRBV6-2 or TRBV6-3 and TRBJ1-5, with TRBD1 identical over 7 bases. CDR1 MNHEY and CDR2 SVGEGT come from the germline V gene. CDR3 size: 16 residues. The V segment lost 6 bases and the J segment 4 bases; nucleotides outside the gene matches: 12. CDR3 coding DNA: TGTGCCAGCAGCCCAACTGCGGGACAGCCTAATCAGCCCCAGCATTTT. Translated: CASSPTAGQPNQPQHF.

The chain couples TRBV6-6 to TRBJ2-7, with D tentatively TRBD2 (5 bases). V was trimmed by 2 bases and J by 3 bases, leaving 5 bases between them. CDR1 and CDR2 from the germline V gene are MNHNY and SVGAGI (reference sequence). The CDR3 consists of 12 residues. DNA for the CDR3: TGTGCCAGCAGTTACACTAGCTACGAGCAGTACTTC. Translating gives CASSYTSYEQYF.

This chain connects TRBV6-5 to TRBJ1-2; 9 nucleotides agree with TRBD1. Germline V gene sequence: CDR1 MNHEY, CDR2 SVGAGI. V was pared by 1 base and J by 9 bases, with 6 bases of the junction left unmatched. The CDR3 has 14 residues. CDR3 loop: CASSYLGQGSRYTF. The CDR3 bases are TGTGCCAGCAGTTACTTGGGACAGGGTTCACGCTACACCTTC.

V is TRBV5-1 and J is TRBJ1-1; possible D gene TRBD1, 6 bases. This CDR3 has 15 residues. Trimming left V 6 bases short and J 7 bases short, with 22 bases between. Looked up from germline, CDR1 is SGHRS and CDR2 is YFSETQ. DNA of the CDR3: TGCGCCAGCAAGGAGGTGATATCTCAGGGGAGTGAAGCTTTCTTT. As protein: CASKEVISQGSEAFF.

This clone has a single count. The genes are TRBV9 and TRBJ2-1, with D perhaps matching TRBD1 (5 bases). Trimming left V 7 bases short and J 4 bases short, with 18 bases between. CDR1 is SGDLS and CDR2 is YYNGEE in the germline V gene. CDR3 length: 15 amino acids. CDR3 DNA sequence: TGTGCCAGCGGGCACTTAGGGGCTGGATACAATGAGCAGTTCTTC. Its translation: CASGHLGAGYNEQFF.

As for this clone: A junction boundary mismatches the germline segment, possibly from a read error. The chain recombines TRBV7-2 with TRBJ2-5, with 13 bases lining up with TRBD2. Germline CDR1 reads SGHTA; CDR2 reads FQGNSA. The CDR3 contains 18 residues. CDR3 sequence (DNA): TGTGCCAGCAGCTTAGTATATAGGACTAGCGGGGGACAAGGGACCCAGTACTTC. Translating gives CASSLVYRTSGGQGTQYF.

The chain uses TRBV12-3 or TRBV12-4 and TRBJ1-6; D gene uncertain. The length of the CDR3 is 13 residues. V dropped 3 bases and J dropped 9 bases, with 9 bases sitting between them. The CDR3 nucleotides are TGTGCCAGCAGTTTCTCCAGTTCTTCACCCCTCCACTTT. Its translation is CASSFSSSSPLHF.

CDR3 bases: TGTGCCAGCAGTCCGTCCCTTTTCGAAAAACTGTTTTTT. Its translation: CASSPSLFEKLFF. The V call is TRBV6-5, the J call TRBJ1-4, with unresolved D. The ends were cut back, 5 bases at V and 8 bases at J, with 12 bases in the middle. CDR3 length equals 13 residues. Germline V gene sequence: CDR1 MNHEY, CDR2 SVGAGI.

The chain links TRBV7-9 to TRBJ2-7, with TRBD1 matching 11 bases. The J segment lost 5 bases and the V segment lost 3 bases, leaving 6 bases of the junction unmatched. The CDR3 is made up of 15 amino acids. Germline V lookup: CDR1 SEHNR, CDR2 FQNEAQ (reference sequence). In nucleotides, the CDR3 is TGTGCCAGCAGCTTGGGACAGGGGGGCGGCAACGAGCAGTACTTC. Translating gives CASSLGQGGGNEQYF.

In this sample, this clone turned up once. The chain employs TRBV10-3 and TRBJ2-3, with D possibly being TRBD1 (5 bases). CDR1 is ENHRY and CDR2 is SYGVKD in the germline V gene. Trimming left V 0 bases short and J 1 base short, with 11 bases between. The CDR3 spans 16 residues. DNA of the CDR3: TGTGCCATCAGTGAGTCGGGTTTACAGGGCACAGATACGCAGTATTTT. It is translated as CAISESGLQGTDTQYF.

The rearrangement joins TRBV7-9 to TRBJ2-7; TRBD2 might be the D (6 bases). Trimming took off 5 bases at V and 3 bases at J, with 17 bases between the two ends. This CDR3 comprises 15 residues. From germline, CDR1 is SEHNR and CDR2 FQNEAQ (reference sequence). CDR3 in amino acids: CASSLGTLGIYEQYF. The CDR3 DNA is TGTGCCAGCAGCCTAGGGACTCTTGGGATCTACGAGCAGTACTTC.

The V call is TRBV24-1, the J call TRBJ2-1; 11 nucleotides agree with TRBD2. Germline lookup yields CDR1 KGHDR and CDR2 SFDVKD. V lost 4 bases and J lost 7; bases outside the gene matches: 5. The CDR3 consists of 15 residues. The CDR3 region is CATSELLAGENEQFF. The CDR3 DNA reads TGTGCCACCAGTGAACTACTAGCGGGAGAGAATGAGCAGTTCTTC.